The 32 T cell receptor beta chains below all came from one sample that was sequenced in a study of cytomegalovirus exposure and HLA in healthy donors. PCR amplification relied on 60 Vbeta primers (plus 13 Jbeta primers). Sequencing used immunoSEQ multiplex PCR; TCRdb keeps in-frame clones, though not all of them. In the table there are 150,000 to 200,000 clones, 81% of which are singletons. What was sequenced was PBMCs. The receptors stem from a man aged 18-30 years in good health and CMV-seronegative.

The CDR3 DNA is TGCGCCAGCAGCCAAGATCCAGGGCCAAGGGAGACCCAGTACTTC. This encodes CASSQDPGPRETQYF. The chain employs TRBV4-3 and TRBJ2-5; D might be TRBD1 (5 bases). CDR3 length: 15 amino acids. In germline, CDR1 is LGHNA, CDR2 YSLEER. V was clipped by 0 bases and J by 5 bases, with 13 bases between them.

The chain links TRBV19 to TRBJ2-1; 8 bases match TRBD2. After removal of 6 bases from V and 3 bases from J, the junction contained 1 base not matched to a gene. The CDR3 is 13 residues long. Germline CDR1 reads LNHDA; CDR2 reads SQIVND (reference sequence). Here the CDR3 reads CASSGRGYNEQFF. The CDR3 DNA follows: TGTGCCAGTAGCGGGAGGGGCTACAATGAGCAGTTCTTC.

J is TRBJ2-3 and V is TRBV7-9; TRBD2 matches 10 bases. The CDR3 is 15 residues long. Trimming cost V 2 bases and J 2 bases; bases outside gene matches: 1. Germline CDR1 is SEHNR and CDR2 is FQNEAQ (reference sequence). In nucleotides, the CDR3 is TGTGCCAGCAGCTTAAGCGGGAGGGCCACAGATACGCAGTATTTT. Protein sequence: CASSLSGRATDTQYF. The whole variable domain, filled in from reference TRBV7-9 and TRBJ2-3, reads DTGVSQNPRHKITKRGQNVTFRCDPISEHNRLYWYRQTLGQGPEFLTYFQNEAQLEKSRLLSDRFSAERPKGSFSTLEIQRTEQGDSAMYLCASSLSGRATDTQYFGPGTRLTVL.

A single count supports this clone. This chain connects TRBV11-3 to TRBJ2-1, with TRBD2 matching over 12 bases. CDR3 length: 15 residues. The V gene end was trimmed by 5 bases and the J gene end by 8 bases; junction bases not matched to a gene: 7. Germline CDR1 and CDR2: SGHNT and YENEEA. CDR3 DNA: TGTGCCAGCAGCCATGGACTAGCGGGAAAGGATGAGCAGTTCTTC. It translates to CASSHGLAGKDEQFF.

The CDR3 bases are TGTGCCAGCAGTTTAACAGAATTCACAGATACGCAGTATTTT. Residues: CASSLTEFTDTQYF. The chain links TRBV27 to TRBJ2-3; D is ambiguous. The germline CDR1 and CDR2 sequences are MNHEY and SMNVEV (reference sequence). The V end was cut by 2 bases, the J end by 2 bases, with 8 bases between. This CDR3 is 14 amino acids long.

This chain connects TRBV5-1 to TRBJ2-7, with D tentatively TRBD1 (5 bases). Germline V CDR1 and CDR2: SGHRS, YFSETQ. The V end lost 0 bases, the J end lost 2 bases, and 12 bases lay between the germline ends. This CDR3 comprises 15 residues. CDR3 protein: CASSLVPGPTYEQYF. The CDR3, as DNA: TGCGCCAGCAGCTTGGTTCCAGGGCCTACCTACGAGCAGTACTTC.

J is TRBJ1-5 and V is TRBV4-3; tentatively, D is TRBD1 (6 bases). Looked up from germline, CDR1 is LGHNA and CDR2 is YSLEER. This CDR3 comprises 15 residues. V was cut by 2 bases and J by 1 base, with 9 bases left in between. The CDR3 spells CASSQQTGSNQPQHF. The CDR3 coding sequence is TGCGCCAGCAGCCAACAAACAGGGAGCAATCAGCCCCAGCATTTT.

This clone was observed a handful of times. This chain uses TRBV28 with TRBJ1-5; D ambiguous. The germline V and J ends were trimmed by 5 bases and 5 bases, with 13 bases remaining between them. The CDR3 consists of 14 residues. Germline CDR1 is MDHEN and CDR2 is SYDVKM. CDR3 sequence reads: CASSLPGGYQPQHF. DNA for the CDR3: TGTGCCAGCAGTCTCCCAGGAGGATATCAGCCCCAGCATTTT.

The rearrangement links TRBV19 to TRBJ2-7, with 9 bases matching TRBD1. CDR1 and CDR2 (germline): LNHDA, SQIVND (reference sequence). The CDR3 covers 14 residues. V gave up 5 bases and J gave up 3 bases; unmatched junction bases: 5. The CDR3 region has the DNA TGTGCCAGTAGTGCCCGGGACAGGGACTACGAGCAGTACTTC. Amino acid sequence: CASSARDRDYEQYF.

The genes are TRBV5-8 and TRBJ2-5; 9 bases match TRBD2. The length of the CDR3 is 15 residues. With V trimmed by 1 base and J by 5 bases, 6 bases remained unmatched. In germline, CDR1 is SGHTS, CDR2 YDEGEE. DNA for the CDR3: TGTGCCAGCAGCTTGCTGGGACTAGCAATGGAGACCCAGTACTTC. Protein product: CASSLLGLAMETQYF. Filled out from reference TRBV5-8 and TRBJ2-5, the complete variable domain reads EAGVTQSPTHLIKTRGQQATLRCSPISGHTSVYWYQQALGLGLQFLLWYDEGEERNRGNFPPRFSGRQFPNYSSELNVNALELEDSALYLCASSLLGLAMETQYFGPGTRLLVL.

V gene TRBV6-1 combines with J gene TRBJ1-1, with 7 bases that match TRBD1. V was clipped by 3 bases and J by 0 bases; unmatched bases: 7. Looked up from germline, CDR1 is MNHNS and CDR2 is SASEGT. There are 16 residues in the CDR3. The CDR3 sequence is CASSERDSPMNTEAFF. DNA for the CDR3: TGTGCCAGCAGTGAGAGGGACAGCCCAATGAACACTGAAGCTTTCTTT.

The chain uses TRBV5-1 and TRBJ2-5; 8 bases align to TRBD2. Germline V gene sequence: CDR1 SGHRS, CDR2 YFSETQ. After removal of 1 base from V and 5 bases from J, the junction contained 7 bases not matched to a gene. The CDR3 loop spans 15 amino acids. The CDR3 reads CASSLMREVGETQYF. For the CDR3, the DNA is TGCGCCAGCAGCTTGATGCGGGAGGTGGGTGAGACCCAGTACTTC.

V gene TRBV2 combines with J gene TRBJ2-3; TRBD2 aligns across 9 bases. Trimming at V came to 2 bases and at J to 2 bases, leaving 5 bases not matched to a gene. CDR1 is SNHLY and CDR2 is FYNNEI in the germline V gene. The CDR3 consists of 16 residues. The CDR3 coding sequence is TGTGCCAGCAGTGAATGGGCTAGCGGGAACACAGATACGCAGTATTTT. This sequence encodes CASSEWASGNTDTQYF.

This chain links TRBV2 with TRBJ2-3; the match to TRBD1 covers 7 bases. Trimming at V came to 5 bases and at J to 0 bases, leaving 5 bases not matched to a gene. This CDR3 has 15 amino acids. CDR1 is SNHLY, CDR2 FYNNEI, per germline. DNA of the CDR3: TGTGCCAGCAGTTTACAGGGGATTAGCACAGATACGCAGTATTTT. This encodes CASSLQGISTDTQYF.

A single count supports this clone. V gene TRBV21-1 combines with J gene TRBJ1-1; no DNA check was done on the table's D call, TRBD1. TRBV21-1 is a known pseudogene. The CDR3 covers 17 residues. This CDR3 reads CASSTSCWARSNTEAFF. Written as DNA, the CDR3 is TGTGCCAGCAGCACCAGCTGTTGGGCGCGATCGAACACTGAAGCTTTCTTT.

This chain uses TRBV19 with TRBJ2-5, with 7 nucleotides matching TRBD1. The CDR3 has 14 amino acids. Germline assignment: CDR1 LNHDA and CDR2 SQIVND (reference sequence). Trimming cost V 2 bases and J 5 bases; bases outside gene matches: 5. The DNA for the CDR3 is TGTGCCAGTAGTATATACCGGGGACAGGAGACCCAGTACTTC. Its translation is CASSIYRGQETQYF.

The rearrangement uses TRBV28 and TRBJ2-1, with 14 bases identical to TRBD2. Germline lookup yields CDR1 MDHEN and CDR2 SYDVKM. The CDR3 length is 23 residues. With 6 bases clipped from V and 4 bases from J, the junction kept 26 bases outside the gene matches. The CDR3 is CASSRRLAGGPYIPGPAYNEQFF. The CDR3 nucleotides read TGTGCCAGCAGCCGTAGACTAGCGGGAGGGCCTTACATTCCCGGCCCTGCTTACAATGAGCAGTTCTTC.

Only a few counts were recorded for this clone. The gene calls are TRBV30 and TRBJ2-1, with a weak D call TRBD2 (6 bases). The germline CDR1 and CDR2 sequences are GTSNPN and SVGIG (reference sequence). The CDR3 sequence is 15 residues long. Between the trimmed V and J ends, which lost 0 bases and 7 bases, there was a span of 16 bases. The CDR3 region is CAWSVVAAIVNEQFF. For the CDR3, the DNA is TGTGCCTGGAGTGTAGTAGCGGCTATCGTTAATGAGCAGTTCTTC.

The table lists this clone with a few counts. The rearrangement joins TRBV30 to TRBJ2-7, with 9 positions matching TRBD1. V lost 4 bases and J lost 7; bases outside the gene matches: 8. The CDR3 extends over 13 amino acids. Looked up from germline, CDR1 is GTSNPN and CDR2 is SVGIG (reference sequence). As DNA, the CDR3 is TGTGCCTGGAACCGGGACAGGGCATGGGAGCAGTACTTC. It yields the protein CAWNRDRAWEQYF.

In this sample, this clone turned up once. This sequence joins TRBV6-4 and TRBJ2-1, with D perhaps TRBD2 (5 bases). The CDR3 extends over 17 amino acids. V lost 0 bases and J 8 bases, leaving 20 bases between the germline ends. Germline assignment: CDR1 MRHNA and CDR2 SNTAGT. The CDR3 DNA follows: TGTGCCAGCAGTGACTCGAGTTGGGAGTCGCTCCTTGATGAGCAGTTCTTC. It specifies CASSDSSWESLLDEQFF.

This clone was detected once. This rearrangement joins TRBV6-5 to TRBJ2-7; D uncertain. Germline values: CDR1 MNHEY, CDR2 SVGAGI. Between the trimmed V and J ends, which lost 5 bases and 0 bases, there was a span of 11 bases. The CDR3 is made up of 14 amino acids. CDR3 protein: CASSPSLVSYEQYF. CDR3 coding DNA: TGTGCCAGCAGTCCGTCCCTAGTCTCCTACGAGCAGTACTTC.

The V gene is TRBV14, the J gene TRBJ1-2; D is ambiguous. In germline, CDR1 is SGHDN, CDR2 FVKESK. Trimming cost V 0 bases and J 3 bases, with 14 bases left between them. The CDR3 runs 16 residues. In DNA, the CDR3 is TGTGCCAGCAGCCAAGATCGGCGGAACCTGGACTATGGCTACACCTTC. This encodes CASSQDRRNLDYGYTF. Filled out from reference TRBV14 and TRBJ1-2, the complete variable domain reads EAGVTQFPSHSVIEKGQTVTLRCDPISGHDNLYWYRRVMGKEIKFLLHFVKESKQDESGMPNNRFLAERTGGTYSTLKVQPAELEDSGVYFCASSQDRRNLDYGYTFGSGTRLTVV.

This rearrangement joins TRBV5-1 to TRBJ2-2; TRBD1 aligns across 7 bases. The CDR3 consists of 15 residues. The germline V gene encodes CDR1 SGHRS and CDR2 YFSETQ. The trim removed 4 bases at V and 4 bases at J, leaving 7 bases unmatched. The CDR3 loop reads CASSPWDSFTGELFF. CDR3 DNA sequence: TGCGCCAGCAGCCCTTGGGACAGCTTCACCGGGGAGCTGTTTTTT. Complete variable domain (other parts from reference TRBV5-1 and TRBJ2-2): KAGVTQTPRYLIKTRGQQVTLSCSPISGHRSVSWYQQTPGQGLQFLFEYFSETQRNKGNFPGRFSGRQFSNSRSEMNVSTLELGDSALYLCASSPWDSFTGELFFGEGSRLTVL.

This chain joins TRBV27 and TRBJ2-4; 7 nucleotides align to TRBD2. V lost 3 bases, J lost 2 bases, and 1 base stayed unmatched. The CDR3 loop spans 14 amino acids. Germline V gives CDR1 MNHEY, CDR2 SMNVEV (reference sequence). CDR3 nucleotides: TGTGCCAGCAGTTTGCGGGAGCCCAAAAACATTCAGTACTTC. This encodes CASSLREPKNIQYF.

The rearrangement uses TRBV5-1 and TRBJ2-1; 10 bases match TRBD1. The CDR3 runs 12 residues. Germline loops: CDR1 SGHRS, CDR2 YFSETQ. V lost 7 bases and J lost 7; bases outside the gene matches: 2. The CDR3 DNA reads as TGCGCCAGCGGGACAGGGGTGAATGAGCAGTTCTTC. Amino acid sequence: CASGTGVNEQFF.

The gene calls are TRBV6-1 and TRBJ2-5, with unresolved D. CDR1 MNHNS and CDR2 SASEGT come from the germline V gene. V was trimmed by 8 bases and J by 0 bases, leaving 10 bases between them. The CDR3 extends over 13 amino acids. The chain's CDR3 is CASAPRYQETQYF. The CDR3 nucleotides read TGTGCCAGCGCTCCCAGGTACCAAGAGACCCAGTACTTC.

This chain uses TRBV28 with TRBJ2-2; 12 nucleotides line up with TRBD2. CDR3 size: 14 residues. Germline values: CDR1 MDHEN, CDR2 SYDVKM. Losses at the gene ends were 9 bases for V and 5 bases for J; bases not matched to a gene: 4. CDR3 protein: CASRGLAGTGELFF. The CDR3 DNA is TGTGCCAGTCGAGGACTAGCGGGAACCGGGGAGCTGTTTTTT.

Notes on this clone: The junction does not match germline at one end; this may be a read error. The CDR3 sequence is CASSRVGERASSEQYF. CDR3 sequence (DNA): TGTGCCAGCAGCCGAGTCGGCGAGCGGGCGTCCTCCGAGCAGTACTTC. The chain recombines TRBV7-2 with TRBJ2-7, with D perhaps matching TRBD2 (6 bases). The CDR3 has 16 amino acids. Germline V CDR1 and CDR2: SGHTA, FQGNSA. Supplemented by reference TRBV7-2 and TRBJ2-7, the full variable domain reads GAGVSQSPSNKVTEKGKDVELRCDPISGHTALYWYRQSLGQGLEFLIYFQGNSAPDKSGLPSDRFSAERTGGSVSTLTIQRTQQEDSAVYLCASSRVGERASSEQYFGPGTRLTVT.

This clone was seen more than once but under ten times. The V and J genes are TRBV4-1 and TRBJ2-1, with TRBD1 matching 7 bases. Germline values: CDR1 MGHRA, CDR2 YSYEKL. This CDR3 comprises 19 residues. J lost 5 bases, V lost 1 base, and 17 bases had no gene match. The CDR3 coding sequence is TGCGCCAGCAGCCAAGTGGGACAGATCCTAAGTGGACACGACAATGAGCAGTTCTTC. Encoded protein: CASSQVGQILSGHDNEQFF.

This chain uses TRBV29-1 with TRBJ2-7; D is unclear. The CDR3 extends over 12 amino acids. V was trimmed by 3 bases and J by 3 bases, leaving 9 bases between them. Germline V gives CDR1 SQVTM, CDR2 ANQGSEA. CDR3 sequence reads: CSVEGWNYEQYF. As DNA, the CDR3 is TGCAGCGTTGAGGGCTGGAACTACGAGCAGTACTTC.

The chain employs TRBV27 and TRBJ2-4, with D maybe TRBD2 (6 bases). Trimming shortened V by 5 bases and J by 0 bases, and 20 bases separated the two germline ends. Per germline, CDR1 MNHEY and CDR2 SMNVEV (reference sequence). This CDR3 contains 18 residues. The CDR3: CASSTTRTGGLAKNIQYF. Here the CDR3 DNA reads TGTGCCAGCAGTACAACTAGGACCGGGGGACTAGCCAAAAACATTCAGTACTTC.

V and J are TRBV7-9 and TRBJ1-2; TRBD1 is a possible D gene (6 bases). The CDR3 spans 16 residues. Trimming took off 3 bases at V and 7 bases at J, with 21 bases between the two ends. The V gene's germline CDR1 is SEHNR and CDR2 FQNEAQ (reference sequence). This CDR3 is CASSFAYQGSLGGYTF. The CDR3, as DNA: TGTGCCAGCAGCTTCGCCTACCAGGGGTCTTTGGGTGGCTACACCTTC.